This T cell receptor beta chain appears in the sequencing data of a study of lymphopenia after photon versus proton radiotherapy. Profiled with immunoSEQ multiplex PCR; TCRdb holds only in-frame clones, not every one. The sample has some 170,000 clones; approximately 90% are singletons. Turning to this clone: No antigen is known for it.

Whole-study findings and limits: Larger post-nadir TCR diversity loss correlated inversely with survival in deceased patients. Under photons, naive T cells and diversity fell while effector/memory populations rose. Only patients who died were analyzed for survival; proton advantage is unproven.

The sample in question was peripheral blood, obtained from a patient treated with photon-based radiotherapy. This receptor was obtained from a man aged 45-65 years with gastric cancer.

Written as DNA, the CDR3 is TGTGCCAGCAGCCTTATAGGGAGGGATAACAATGAGCAGTTCTTC. Translating it yields CASSLIGRDNNEQFF. The genes are TRBV9 and TRBJ2-1; 7 bases map to TRBD2. Germline assignment: CDR1 SGDLS and CDR2 YYNGEE. The CDR3 has 15 amino acids. J lost 5 bases, V lost 4 bases, and 9 bases had no gene match. The full variable domain, rest sourced from reference TRBV9 and TRBJ2-1, is DSGVTQTPKHLITATGQRVTLRCSPRSGDLSVYWYQQSLDQGLQFLIQYYNGEERAKGNILERFSAQQFPDLHSELNLSSLELGDSALYFCASSLIGRDNNEQFFGPGTRLTVL.